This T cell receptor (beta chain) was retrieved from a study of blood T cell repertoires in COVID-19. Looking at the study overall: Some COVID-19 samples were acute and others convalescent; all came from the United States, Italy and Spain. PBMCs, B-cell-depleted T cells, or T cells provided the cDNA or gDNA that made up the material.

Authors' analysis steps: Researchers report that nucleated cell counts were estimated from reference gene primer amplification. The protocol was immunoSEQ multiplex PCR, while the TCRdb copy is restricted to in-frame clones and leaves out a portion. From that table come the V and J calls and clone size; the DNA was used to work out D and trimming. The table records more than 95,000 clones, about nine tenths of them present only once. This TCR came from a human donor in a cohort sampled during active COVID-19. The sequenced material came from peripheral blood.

The CDR3: CASSESRAGPFEQYF. The CDR3 DNA reads as TGCGCCAGCAGTGAGTCAAGAGCGGGGCCTTTTGAGCAGTACTTC. This chain joins TRBV10-2 and TRBJ2-7; 7 positions match TRBD2. The CDR3 spans 15 residues. CDR1 is WSHSY, CDR2 SAAADI, per germline. With 0 bases clipped from V and 7 bases from J, the junction kept 9 bases outside the gene matches.